The next 15 T cell receptor beta chains were all read from a single sample in a study of persistence of HIV-infected CD4 T cells. Anti-CD3/anti-CD28 beads served as a nonspecific positive control stimulus. CD4+ T cells upregulating both CD40 ligand and CD69 were sorted as responding cells. For these TCRs, the target antigens are not known. Sequencing used immunoSEQ version 4 in survey mode. The repertoire was sequenced with immunoSEQ multiplex PCR; TCRdb's copy has only in-frame clones and lacks some. Counted here are tens of thousands of clones, 80% to 90% occurring once; the ten biggest clones make up about 3.5%. Source: CD4+ T cells sorted from PBMCs after roughly 18-hour stimulation, taken from a patient who received antiretroviral therapy. The receptors come from an adult woman with HIV who was CMV-seropositive.

This chain connects TRBV28 to TRBJ1-2; D possibly corresponds to TRBD1 (5 bases). Germline values: CDR1 MDHEN, CDR2 SYDVKM. V lost 2 bases and J lost 4, with 8 bases in between. The CDR3 extends over 13 amino acids. The CDR3: CASSLRQGYGYTF. CDR3 DNA sequence: TGTGCCAGCAGTTTAAGGCAGGGCTATGGCTACACCTTC.

V is TRBV4-1 and J is TRBJ1-3; D ambiguous. Germline V gives CDR1 MGHRA, CDR2 YSYEKL. The CDR3 is made up of 15 amino acids. The germline V and J ends were trimmed by 4 bases and 3 bases, with 13 bases remaining between them. The CDR3 sequence is CASSLIGLNGNTIYF. The CDR3 DNA follows: TGCGCCAGCAGCCTCATAGGACTTAATGGAAACACCATATATTTT.

The chain couples TRBV6-2 or TRBV6-3 to TRBJ2-7; possible D gene TRBD2, 6 bases. Germline CDR1 MNHEY, CDR2 SVGEGT. The CDR3 covers 11 residues. V was pared by 6 bases and J by 9 bases, with 12 bases between. CDR3 amino acids: CASSPRGPQYF. In nucleotides, the CDR3 is TGTGCCAGCAGCCCGCGGGGCCCGCAGTACTTC.

The CDR3 region has the DNA TGTGCCAGCAGCCAAGAATCACAGCTGTTGAACACTGAAGCTTTCTTT. As protein: CASSQESQLLNTEAFF. The gene calls are TRBV4-2 and TRBJ1-1; D gene unclear. The V gene's germline CDR1 is LGHNA and CDR2 YNFKEQ. V was shortened by 0 bases and J by 0 bases, with 11 bases between the two germline ends. The CDR3 is 16 residues long.

The genes are TRBV3-1 (or the pseudogene TRBV3-2) and TRBJ2-1; 7 positions match TRBD1. V shed 1 base and J 4 bases; nucleotides not matched to a gene: 4. Germline V lookup: CDR1 LGHDT, CDR2 YNNKEL (reference sequence). The length of the CDR3 is 15 residues. The CDR3, as DNA: TGTGCCAGCAGCCAAGGACAGGGTGGGTACAATGAGCAGTTCTTC. Its protein product is CASSQGQGGYNEQFF.

The genes are TRBV7-8 and TRBJ2-7; D call uncertain. Per germline, CDR1 SGHVS and CDR2 FQNEAQ. The CDR3 has 13 residues. Between the trimmed V and J ends, which lost 1 base and 2 bases, there was a span of 6 bases. CDR3 residues: CASSLGETYEQYF. The CDR3 nucleotides read TGTGCCAGCAGCTTAGGGGAAACCTACGAGCAGTACTTC. The full variable domain, its missing parts supplied by reference TRBV7-8 and TRBJ2-7, is GAGVSQSPRYKVAKRGQDVALRCDPISGHVSLFWYQQALGQGPEFLTYFQNEAQLDKSGLPSDRFFAERPEGSVSTLKIQRTQQEDSAVYLCASSLGETYEQYFGPGTRLTVT.

The chain carries TRBV5-8 and TRBJ2-4; no definite D call. V lost 0 bases and J 1 base, leaving 14 bases between the germline ends. Per germline, CDR1 SGHTS and CDR2 YDEGEE. The CDR3 is 17 amino acids. The CDR3 sequence: CASSLVPLTPAKNIQYF. CDR3 DNA: TGTGCCAGCAGCTTGGTGCCGTTAACCCCGGCCAAAAACATTCAGTACTTC.

The chain is built from TRBV9 and TRBJ1-1; D remains unclear. V was pared by 3 bases and J by 1 base, with 13 bases between. The CDR3 extends over 15 amino acids. The germline V gene encodes CDR1 SGDLS and CDR2 YYNGEE. CDR3 amino acids: CASSARLVPNTEAFF. The CDR3 nucleotides are TGTGCCAGCAGCGCCCGATTGGTTCCGAACACTGAAGCTTTCTTT. Drawing the rest from reference TRBV9 and TRBJ1-1, the complete variable domain is DSGVTQTPKHLITATGQRVTLRCSPRSGDLSVYWYQQSLDQGLQFLIQYYNGEERAKGNILERFSAQQFPDLHSELNLSSLELGDSALYFCASSARLVPNTEAFFGQGTRLTVV.

The rearrangement links TRBV5-4 to TRBJ1-1; 7 positions match TRBD1. Trimming took 4 bases from V and 1 from J; bases not matched to a gene: 1. CDR1 is SGHNT, CDR2 YYREEE, per germline (reference sequence). The CDR3 has 13 amino acids. In DNA form, the CDR3 reads TGTGCCAGCAGCCGGGACAGGAACACTGAAGCTTTCTTT. Translated, it gives CASSRDRNTEAFF.

The chain combines TRBV12-3 or TRBV12-4 with TRBJ1-1; D remains unclear. The CDR3 has 13 residues. The germline V and J ends were trimmed by 1 base and 0 bases, with 3 bases remaining between them. Written as DNA, the CDR3 is TGTGCCAGCAGTTTAGGGGTGAACACTGAAGCTTTCTTT. It encodes CASSLGVNTEAFF.

The chain combines TRBV20-1 with TRBJ2-5, with no clear D. Trimming stripped 6 bases from V and 5 bases from J, with 10 bases between. CDR1 DFQATT and CDR2 SNEGSKA come from the germline V gene (reference sequence). The CDR3 sequence is 11 residues long. CDR3 protein: CSASAEETQYF. The CDR3 region has the DNA TGCAGTGCCAGCGCTGAGGAGACCCAGTACTTC.

This chain joins TRBV18 and TRBJ2-7; tentative D call: TRBD2 (7 bases). The germline V gene encodes CDR1 KGHSH and CDR2 LQKENI. Trimming shortened V by 6 bases and J by 0 bases, and 15 bases separated the two germline ends. This CDR3 is 15 amino acids long. CDR3 nucleotide sequence: TGTGCCAGCTCGGCGGGGGCGGTTACCTCCTACGAGCAGTACTTC. As protein: CASSAGAVTSYEQYF.

The chain uses TRBV6-1 and TRBJ1-2, with D perhaps TRBD1 (6 bases). V lost 3 bases to trimming and J lost 8 bases, with 13 bases between them. This CDR3 region has 13 residues. In germline, CDR1 is MNHNS, CDR2 SASEGT. CDR3: CASSEGGARGYTF. The CDR3 nucleotides read TGTGCCAGCAGTGAGGGGGGGGCGCGGGGCTACACCTTC.

This chain uses TRBV2 with TRBJ1-4; D remains ambiguous. V was shortened by 7 bases and J by 0 bases, with 15 bases between the two germline ends. Germline CDR1 is SNHLY and CDR2 is FYNNEI. The CDR3 is 16 amino acids. Written as DNA, the CDR3 is TGTGCCAGCAATTTGGCAGGAAGGACAACTAATGAAAAACTGTTTTTT. Translated: CASNLAGRTTNEKLFF.

V gene TRBV3-1 (or the pseudogene TRBV3-2) combines with J gene TRBJ1-2; D remains ambiguous. V lost 4 bases to trimming and J lost 4 bases, with 10 bases between them. This CDR3 is built from 13 residues. Germline loops: CDR1 LGHDT, CDR2 YNNKEL (reference sequence). CDR3 residues: CASSPTSSYGYTF. CDR3 sequence (DNA): TGTGCCAGCAGCCCGACCTCGTCCTATGGCTACACCTTC.